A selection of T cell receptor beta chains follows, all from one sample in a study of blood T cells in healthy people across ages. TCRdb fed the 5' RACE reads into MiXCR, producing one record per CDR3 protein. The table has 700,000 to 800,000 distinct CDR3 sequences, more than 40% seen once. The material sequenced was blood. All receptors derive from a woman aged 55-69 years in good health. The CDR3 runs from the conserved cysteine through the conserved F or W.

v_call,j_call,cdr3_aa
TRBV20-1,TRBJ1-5,CSARGIGRGNQPQHF
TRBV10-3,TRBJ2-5,CAIRPGTGSWETQYF
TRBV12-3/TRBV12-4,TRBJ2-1,CASSGTGLAGGRSYNEQFF
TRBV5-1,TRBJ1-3,CASSIPGVSGNTIYF
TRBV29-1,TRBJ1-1,CSVVWQGHTEAFF
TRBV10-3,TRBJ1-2,CAISEQGALNDYGYTF
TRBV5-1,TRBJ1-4,CASSLAVTGSTEKLFF
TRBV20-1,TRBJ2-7,CSARDLQRGGTYEQYF
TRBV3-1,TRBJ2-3,CASSLLMGGYTDTQYF
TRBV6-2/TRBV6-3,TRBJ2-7,CASLTSSGRFDEQYF
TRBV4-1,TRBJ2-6,CASSIDSLLGSGANVLTF
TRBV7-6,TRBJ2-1,CASSDRGTGGEQFF
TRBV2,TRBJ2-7,CASSVVAGISYEQYF
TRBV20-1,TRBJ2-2,CSARDPLIGELFF
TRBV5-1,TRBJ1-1,CASSFRQFTEAFF
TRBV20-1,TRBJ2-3,CSARGDPAGGWGTDTQYF
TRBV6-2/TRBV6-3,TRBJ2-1,CASTPGNPYNEQFF
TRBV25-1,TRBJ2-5,CASSEMTGAQETQYF
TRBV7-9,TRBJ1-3,CASSPWGVEGGNTIYF
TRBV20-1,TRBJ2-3,CSARDEEGSTDTQYF
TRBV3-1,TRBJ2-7,CASSQGARTYEQYF
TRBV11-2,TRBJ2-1,CATVLTSGSNEQFF
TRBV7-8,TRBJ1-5,CASRGTQGPSQPQHF
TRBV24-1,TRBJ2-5,CAASDRLAGDQETQYF
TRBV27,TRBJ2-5,CASSFEGTSGQETQYF
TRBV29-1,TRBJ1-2,CSDLTGGFGYTF
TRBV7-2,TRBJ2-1,CASSSNRDRESGERFF
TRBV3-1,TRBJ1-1,CASSQVGIPDTEAFF
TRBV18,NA,CASSPLAWEETQYF
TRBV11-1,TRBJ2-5,CASLQGAMETQYF
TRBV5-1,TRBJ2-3,CASSIPTATDTQYF
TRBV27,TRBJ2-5,CASRPAGQETQYF
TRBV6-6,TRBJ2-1,CASSPEWGEQFF
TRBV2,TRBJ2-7,CASRTSRGEQYF
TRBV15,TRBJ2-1,CATSRVVGGDNEQFF
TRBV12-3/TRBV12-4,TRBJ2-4,CASSFPRGPNIQYF
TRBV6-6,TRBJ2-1,CASAKPAGQYNEQFF
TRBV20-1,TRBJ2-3,CSAPKDSSGRLTDTQYF
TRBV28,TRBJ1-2,CASSLVQAGYGYTF
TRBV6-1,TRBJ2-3,CASRREQLTDTQYF
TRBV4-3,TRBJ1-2,CASSTWGNGYTF
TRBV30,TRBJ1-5,CAWSVHPNQPQHF